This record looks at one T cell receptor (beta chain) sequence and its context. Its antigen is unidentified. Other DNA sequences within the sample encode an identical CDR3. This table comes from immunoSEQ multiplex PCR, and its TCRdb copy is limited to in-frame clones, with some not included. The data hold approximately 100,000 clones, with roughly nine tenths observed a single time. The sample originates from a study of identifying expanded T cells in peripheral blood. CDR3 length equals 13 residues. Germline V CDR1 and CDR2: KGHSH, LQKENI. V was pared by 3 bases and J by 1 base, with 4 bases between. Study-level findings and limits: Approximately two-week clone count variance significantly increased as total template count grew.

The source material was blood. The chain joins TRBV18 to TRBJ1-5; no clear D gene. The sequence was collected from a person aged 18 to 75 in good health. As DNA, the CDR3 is TGTGCCAGCTCACCCGGGAGCAATCAGCCCCAGCATTTT. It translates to CASSPGSNQPQHF.